The 16 T cell receptor beta chains presented below share a single source sample, sequenced in a study of alternative splicing in chronic myeloid leukemia remission. Study background: Trial remission samples were taken at major or complete molecular response, at 12 or 24 months.

Poly-A-selected mRNA from about 1,000 ng total RNA formed the libraries. TCRdb re-called the bulk RNA-seq reads, yielding one record per CDR3 amino acid sequence without DNA. The sample lists about 140 distinct CDR3 sequences; around 97% were seen once. The specimen was PBMCs or total blood leukocytes (not recorded which), collected during remission. These receptor sequences come from an adult with chronic myeloid leukemia.

This CDR3 is CSARDDRAYYNEQFF. The V call is TRBV20-1, the J call TRBJ2-1; TCRdb names TRBD1, which stays unverified in the absence of DNA. Germline CDR1 is DFQATT and CDR2 is SNEGSKA (reference sequence). The CDR3 contains 15 residues.

The rearrangement joins TRBV15 to TRBJ1-1. Germline-derived CDR1 and CDR2 are LNHNV and YYDKDF (reference sequence). This CDR3 comprises 13 residues. Here the CDR3 reads CATSREVNTEAFF.

The gene calls are TRBV6-5 and TRBJ2-2; the D call from TCRdb, TRBD2, cannot be confirmed without DNA. CDR3 length: 15 amino acids. The germline CDR1 and CDR2 sequences are MNHEY and SVGAGI. The CDR3: CASSWTGSRTGELFF.

This clonotype was detected only once. The chain uses TRBV7-2 and TRBJ2-7; TCRdb names TRBD2, which stays unverified in the absence of DNA. The CDR3 consists of 15 residues. Looked up from germline, CDR1 is SGHTA and CDR2 is FQGNSA. The CDR3 loop reads CASSLVGGPSYEQYF.

CDR3 sequence: CASSRSQNSYGYTF. The V gene is TRBV5-1, the J gene TRBJ1-2. The CDR3 runs 14 residues. Germline V gene data show CDR1 as SGHRS and CDR2 as YFSETQ.

The chain has TRBV27 and TRBJ2-1; TCRdb gives TRBD2 as the D gene, but with no DNA this cannot be confirmed. CDR3 size: 12 residues. Looked up from germline, CDR1 is MNHEY and CDR2 is SMNVEV (reference sequence). The CDR3 protein is CASSFPSGVQFF.

J is TRBJ1-1 and V is TRBV19. This CDR3 contains 15 residues. The V gene's germline CDR1 is LNHDA and CDR2 SQIVND (reference sequence). The CDR3 is CASSTRQGVNTEAFF.

The J gene is TRBJ1-3, the V gene TRBV18. The CDR3 is 19 residues long. The V gene's germline CDR1 is KGHSH and CDR2 LQKENI. CDR3 loop: CASSPTISPEVGTGNTIYF.

This chain connects TRBV7-9 to TRBJ2-1; TCRdb gives TRBD2 as the D gene, but with no DNA this cannot be confirmed. Germline CDR1 SEHNR, CDR2 FQNEAQ (reference sequence). CDR3 length: 15 residues. CDR3: CASSFLVLAGGEQFF.

The chain couples TRBV19 to TRBJ1-4. Per the germline V gene, CDR1 is LNHDA and CDR2 is SQIVND (reference sequence). The CDR3 is 16 residues long. CDR3 in amino acids: CASSIQGAKANEKLFF.

This chain joins TRBV20/OR9-2 and TRBJ1-2. Being an ORF, TRBV20/OR9-2 has a function that is uncertain. This CDR3 is 14 amino acids long. The CDR3 reads CSARDPRQPYGYTF.

The CDR3 region is CASSLRDINTQYF. This chain uses TRBV5-1 with TRBJ2-3. This CDR3 has 13 residues. The V gene's germline CDR1 is SGHRS and CDR2 YFSETQ.

The chain employs TRBV5-1 and TRBJ2-7; without DNA, the TCRdb call of TRBD1 cannot be checked. The CDR3 has 14 residues. The germline V gene has CDR1 SGHRS and CDR2 YFSETQ. The CDR3 here is CASSSGQISYEQYF.

The V call is TRBV7-9, the J call TRBJ2-6; without DNA, the TCRdb call of TRBD2 cannot be checked. Germline V gene sequence: CDR1 SEHNR, CDR2 FQNEAQ (reference sequence). This CDR3 comprises 16 residues. The CDR3 loop reads CASSPGPGDGANVLTF.

The chain combines TRBV7-9 with TRBJ1-1. CDR3 size: 14 residues. Germline loops: CDR1 SEHNR, CDR2 FQNEAQ (reference sequence). CDR3 residues: CASSLARRGTEAFF. Complete variable domain (other parts from reference TRBV7-9 and TRBJ1-1): DTGVSQNPRHKITKRGQNVTFRCDPISEHNRLYWYRQTLGQGPEFLTYFQNEAQLEKSRLLSDRFSAERPKGSFSTLEIQRTEQGDSAMYLCASSLARRGTEAFFGQGTRLTVV.

The chain links TRBV20-1 to TRBJ2-7; TCRdb's D gene call, TRBD2, goes unchecked for lack of DNA. The CDR3 is 15 amino acids. Germline-derived CDR1 and CDR2 are DFQATT and SNEGSKA (reference sequence). The CDR3 loop is CSARDLQGLSYEQYF.